Below, 20 T cell receptor beta chains from the same sample are listed, as sequenced in a study of beta chain features in type 1 diabetes. Study-level points and caveats: TCRB CDR3s from Type 1 diabetes patients were moderately but significantly shorter in all four CD4+ subsets.

The antigens these receptors bind are not known. What was sequenced were expressed TCRB transcripts, since all of the isolated RNA had been reverse transcribed. The protocol was immunoSEQ multiplex PCR, while the TCRdb copy is restricted to in-frame clones and leaves out a portion. Seen here are over 150,000 clones, 10% observed once, and the top ten hold 0.5%. The sample was central memory CD4+ T cells from blood. All receptors derive from a man aged 25-45 years with type 1 diabetes.

As DNA, the CDR3 is TGTGCCAGCAGCGTAGTGGCAATCGCCGGGGAGCTGTTTTTT. Protein product: CASSVVAIAGELFF. This chain joins TRBV9 and TRBJ2-2; D gene ambiguous. From germline, CDR1 is SGDLS and CDR2 YYNGEE. V was trimmed by 0 bases and J by 6 bases, leaving 9 bases between them. The CDR3 is 14 amino acids.

This clone was recorded a few times. The chain carries TRBV28 and TRBJ2-1; 7 bases map to TRBD1. CDR1 MDHEN and CDR2 SYDVKM come from the germline V gene. The ends lost 2 bases at V and 7 bases at J; junction bases unmatched: 5. The CDR3 covers 14 residues. CDR3 nucleotides: TGTGCCAGCAGTTTACTCGGGACAGTTAATGAGCAGTTCTTC. It specifies CASSLLGTVNEQFF. Based on the CDR3 plus reference TRBV28 and TRBJ2-1, the full variable domain is DVKVTQSSRYLVKRTGEKVFLECVQDMDHENMFWYRQDPGLGLRLIYFSYDVKMKEKGDIPEGYSVSREKKERFSLILESASTNQTSMYLCASSLLGTVNEQFFGPGTRLTVL.

The table lists this clone with a few counts. The chain employs TRBV5-1 and TRBJ2-7; 10 bases agree with TRBD1. The CDR3 extends over 17 amino acids. V trimming: 3 bases; J trimming: 5 bases; junction bases outside the gene matches: 14. CDR1 is SGHRS and CDR2 is YFSETQ in the germline V gene. CDR3 sequence reads: CASSSRDRGILRDEQYF. The CDR3 coding sequence is TGCGCCAGCAGCTCCCGGGACAGGGGAATACTGAGGGACGAGCAGTACTTC.

This clone came up many times. The V gene is TRBV4-3, the J gene TRBJ2-3, with TRBD2 matching over 7 bases. The CDR3 runs 17 residues. After removal of 4 bases from V and 1 base from J, the junction contained 11 bases not matched to a gene. The germline V gene has CDR1 LGHNA and CDR2 YSLEER. The CDR3 loop is CASSPRYGGRGTDTQYF. In DNA form, the CDR3 reads TGCGCCAGCAGCCCCAGATACGGCGGGAGAGGCACAGATACGCAGTATTTT.

The V and J genes are TRBV5-6 and TRBJ2-1; D ambiguous. V dropped 1 base and J dropped 9 bases, with 11 bases sitting between them. CDR3 size: 13 residues. Germline V lookup: CDR1 SGHDT, CDR2 YYEEEE. The CDR3 loop reads CASSLTRRSEQFF. The CDR3 region has the DNA TGTGCCAGCAGCTTGACCAGAAGGAGTGAGCAGTTCTTC.

This clone was counted between two and nine times. The CDR3 protein is CATSSGSAIGYTEAFF. DNA for the CDR3: TGTGCCACCAGCTCCGGCAGCGCTATCGGTTACACTGAAGCTTTCTTT. V gene TRBV15 combines with J gene TRBJ1-1; D remains unclear. Germline V lookup: CDR1 LNHNV, CDR2 YYDKDF (reference sequence). With 5 bases removed from V and 3 bases from J, the gap between germline ends came to 19 bases. The CDR3 is 16 residues long.

Turning to this clone: This same CDR3 is encoded by further DNA sequences in the sample. The V and J genes are TRBV30 and TRBJ2-5, with TRBD1 identical over 7 bases. The CDR3 length is 13 residues. In germline, CDR1 is GTSNPN, CDR2 SVGIG (reference sequence). Trimming cost V 0 bases and J 5 bases; bases outside gene matches: 3. CDR3 loop: CAWSVNRGETQYF. The CDR3 DNA follows: TGTGCCTGGAGTGTGAACAGGGGTGAGACCCAGTACTTC. The whole variable domain, filled in from reference TRBV30 and TRBJ2-5, reads SQTIHQWPATLVQPVGSPLSLECTVEGTSNPNLYWYRQAAGRGLQLLFYSVGIGQISSEVPQNLSASRPQDRQFILSSKKLLLSDSGFYLCAWSVNRGETQYFGPGTRLLVL.

The J gene is TRBJ1-1, the V gene TRBV28, with a tentative D call TRBD1 (5 bases). Germline V lookup: CDR1 MDHEN, CDR2 SYDVKM. V was cut by 9 bases and J by 5 bases, with 16 bases left in between. The CDR3 loop spans 13 amino acids. The CDR3, as DNA: TGTGCCAGTCGCGGGGCAGGATATACTGAAGCTTTCTTT. It is translated as CASRGAGYTEAFF.

This clone was picked up a small number of times. The CDR3 bases are TGTGCCAGCAGTTTATCGGGAGGACGGAGCGGTAGAGGCTACACCTTC. Its translation is CASSLSGGRSGRGYTF. The chain employs TRBV27 and TRBJ1-2; D gene uncertain. The CDR3 has 16 amino acids. The V and J ends lost 0 bases and 8 bases respectively, with 19 bases between them. CDR1 and CDR2 (germline): MNHEY, SMNVEV (reference sequence).

This clone occurred a few times. This sequence joins TRBV14 and TRBJ2-7; no reliable D call. Germline V gene data show CDR1 as SGHDN and CDR2 as FVKESK. The CDR3 runs to 13 residues. V was shortened by 2 bases and J by 6 bases, with 11 bases between the two germline ends. The CDR3 nucleotides read TGTGCCAGCAGCCAACATCCAGATGGCGAGCAGTACTTC. Amino acid sequence: CASSQHPDGEQYF.

V and J are TRBV27 and TRBJ2-2, with 7 bases identical to TRBD1. Germline V gene lookup returns CDR1 MNHEY and CDR2 SMNVEV (reference sequence). V trimming: 5 bases; J trimming: 5 bases; junction bases outside the gene matches: 8. This CDR3 contains 15 residues. This CDR3 is CASSADQGETGELFF. The DNA for the CDR3 is TGTGCCAGCAGTGCAGACCAGGGGGAGACCGGGGAGCTGTTTTTT.

The sample holds a few counts of this clone. J is TRBJ2-1 and V is TRBV9, with 9 bases lining up with TRBD1. Germline V CDR1 and CDR2: SGDLS, YYNGEE. V shed 3 bases and J 0 bases; nucleotides not matched to a gene: 7. This CDR3 has 17 amino acids. CDR3 region: CASSGGTGFLSYNEQFF. The CDR3 bases are TGTGCCAGCAGCGGGGGGACAGGGTTTCTCTCCTACAATGAGCAGTTCTTC.

This CDR3 is CASSRTGGMAKNIQYF. The CDR3 bases are TGTGCCAGCAGCCGAACAGGGGGTATGGCCAAAAACATTCAGTACTTC. V usage is TRBV2 and J usage is TRBJ2-4; 8 nucleotides agree with TRBD1. Germline-derived CDR1 and CDR2 are SNHLY and FYNNEI. The CDR3 has 16 amino acids. The V segment lost 6 bases and the J segment 1 base; nucleotides outside the gene matches: 8.

The V call is TRBV7-9, the J call TRBJ2-1, with D possibly TRBD2 on 6 matching bases. Germline-derived CDR1 and CDR2 are SEHNR and FQNEAQ (reference sequence). Between the trimmed V and J ends, which lost 5 bases and 15 bases, there was a span of 14 bases. This CDR3 spans 11 amino acids. The CDR3 loop is CASSERSEGFF. The DNA for the CDR3 is TGTGCCAGCAGCGAAAGATCGGAGGGGTTCTTC. The full variable domain, its missing parts supplied by reference TRBV7-9 and TRBJ2-1, is DTGVSQNPRHKITKRGQNVTFRCDPISEHNRLYWYRQTLGQGPEFLTYFQNEAQLEKSRLLSDRFSAERPKGSFSTLEIQRTEQGDSAMYLCASSERSEGFFGPGTRLTVL.

In its sample, this clone was seen a few times. V is TRBV30 and J is TRBJ2-5; D not certain. Per the germline V gene, CDR1 is GTSNPN and CDR2 is SVGIG (reference sequence). This CDR3 is 12 amino acids long. V lost 8 bases and J lost 1, with 11 bases in between. CDR3 nucleotide sequence: TGTGCCGGAAAGCGCTTCCAAGAGACCCAGTACTTC. Translating it yields CAGKRFQETQYF.

The chain is built from TRBV5-4 and TRBJ1-2, with TRBD1 matching over 8 bases. The germline gives CDR1 SGHNT, CDR2 YYREEE (reference sequence). The CDR3 runs to 15 residues. V shed 3 bases and J 4 bases; nucleotides not matched to a gene: 8. The CDR3 nucleotides read TGTGCCAGCAGCTCCGAAACAGGGGGAAGCTATGGCTACACCTTC. Encoded protein: CASSSETGGSYGYTF.

This clone was seen more than once but under ten times. This chain links TRBV2 with TRBJ2-1; 9 bases map to TRBD2. The trim removed 6 bases at V and 2 bases at J, leaving 5 bases unmatched. The germline gives CDR1 SNHLY, CDR2 FYNNEI. This CDR3 has 15 amino acids. The chain's CDR3 is CASRAAGGAYNEQFF. CDR3 sequence (DNA): TGTGCCAGCAGAGCAGCGGGAGGAGCCTACAATGAGCAGTTCTTC.

This clone was observed a handful of times. The chain recombines TRBV7-3 with TRBJ2-7, with D maybe TRBD1 (6 bases). In germline, CDR1 is SGHTA, CDR2 FQGTGA. There are 15 residues in the CDR3. Between the trimmed V and J ends, which lost 5 bases and 4 bases, there was a span of 18 bases. The CDR3, as DNA: TGTGCCAGCAGCATTAGAGGGGGTTCGGCGTACGAGCAGTACTTC. This sequence encodes CASSIRGGSAYEQYF. Supplemented by reference TRBV7-3 and TRBJ2-7, the full variable domain reads GAGVSQTPSNKVTEKGKYVELRCDPISGHTALYWYRQSLGQGPEFLIYFQGTGAADDSGLPNDRFFAVRPEGSVSTLKIQRTERGDSAVYLCASSIRGGSAYEQYFGPGTRLTVT.

This clone was seen ten or more times. The chain links TRBV5-1 to TRBJ2-4; 10 nucleotides align to TRBD2. The V gene's germline CDR1 is SGHRS and CDR2 YFSETQ. V lost 5 bases and J lost 7; bases outside the gene matches: 9. The CDR3 loop spans 15 amino acids. The chain's CDR3 is CASRASGSGENIQYF. CDR3 DNA sequence: TGCGCCAGCAGAGCTAGCGGGAGCGGTGAGAACATTCAGTACTTC.

This rearrangement joins TRBV7-9 to TRBJ1-2; D is uncertain. Deletions cut 5 bases from V and 8 bases from J, with 12 bases between. CDR1 is SEHNR and CDR2 is FQNEAQ in the germline V gene (reference sequence). The CDR3 loop spans 12 amino acids. The CDR3 is CASSSNVRGYTF. The CDR3 DNA is TGTGCCAGCAGCAGCAACGTGAGAGGCTACACCTTC.